This TCR beta chain emerged from a study of cytomegalovirus exposure and HLA in healthy donors. General study findings and limits: Most subjects' HLA-A and HLA-B alleles were reportedly predicted from TCR beta sequences. A missense variant in DCLRE1C was later tied to TCR beta V- and J-gene trimming.

The PCR was carried out with 60 Vbeta primers and 13 Jbeta primers. Sequenced by immunoSEQ multiplex PCR; TCRdb stores in-frame clones only, minus some. Of roughly 92,000 clones in the sample, roughly 8.2% were seen once. Germline CDR1 and CDR2: SGDLS and YYNGEE. Trimming removed 0 bases at V and 10 bases at J, with 11 bases between. This CDR3 is 13 amino acids long. This clone turned up a few times. Its antigen is not known. The rearrangement links TRBV9 to TRBJ2-1, with D possibly matching TRBD2 (6 bases). The source of this sequence is a man between 45 and 60 years old in good health and CMV-seronegative. Sequencing input: PBMCs. In DNA form, the CDR3 reads TGTGCCAGCAGCGTAGGGCTAGCGATGGAGCAGTTCTTC. It yields the protein CASSVGLAMEQFF.